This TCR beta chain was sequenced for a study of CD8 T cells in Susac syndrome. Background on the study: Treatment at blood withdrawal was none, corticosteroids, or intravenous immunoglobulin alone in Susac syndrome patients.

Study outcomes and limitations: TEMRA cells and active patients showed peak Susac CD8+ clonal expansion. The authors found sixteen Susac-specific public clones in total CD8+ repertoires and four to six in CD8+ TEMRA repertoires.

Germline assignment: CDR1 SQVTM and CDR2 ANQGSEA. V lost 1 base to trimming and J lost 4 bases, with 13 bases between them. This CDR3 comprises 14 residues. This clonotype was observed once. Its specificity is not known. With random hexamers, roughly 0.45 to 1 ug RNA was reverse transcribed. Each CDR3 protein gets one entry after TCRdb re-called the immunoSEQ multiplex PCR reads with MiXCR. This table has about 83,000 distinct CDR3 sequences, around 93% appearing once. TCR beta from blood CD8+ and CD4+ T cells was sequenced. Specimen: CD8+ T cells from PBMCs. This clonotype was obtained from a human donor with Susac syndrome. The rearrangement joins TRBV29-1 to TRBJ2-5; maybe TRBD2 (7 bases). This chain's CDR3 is CSVEVPRGGETQYF. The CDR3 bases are TGCAGCGTTGAAGTACCGAGGGGGGGAGAGACCCAGTACTTC.